This note documents a single T cell receptor (beta chain) sequence. As yet, its antigen is unknown. Treatment specified: some 20 received Ad26.COV2.S at low or high dose, single or two shots; roughly 5 received placebo; per-sample allocation not given. Day 63 after the first vaccine or placebo injection was the time point for sampling. The assay was immunoSEQ multiplex PCR, and TCRdb's table has in-frame clones only and misses some. The sample carries some 340,000 clones, 85% recorded once. This sample was included in a study of Ad26.COV2.S vaccination and SARS-CoV-2 variants. Whole-study results and caveats: It was found that vaccine and placebo recipients had similar non-spike TCR breadth.

The CDR3 loop spans 14 amino acids. Germline trimming cut 4 bases from V and 3 bases from J; bases unmatched to any gene: 5. Germline CDR1 reads SGHRS; CDR2 reads YFSETQ. The genes are TRBV5-1 and TRBJ1-2, with TRBD1 matching over 8 bases. The sequenced sample was peripheral blood, obtained in a trial of Ad26.COV2.S vaccine versus placebo. This receptor was obtained from a person between 18 and 65 years old who received the Ad26.COV2.S COVID-19 vaccine or a placebo. Written as DNA, the CDR3 is TGCGCCAGCAGCCCGACAGGGGATTACTATGGCTACACCTTC. Amino acids: CASSPTGDYYGYTF.